This T cell receptor beta chain is from a study of cytomegalovirus exposure and HLA in healthy donors. Turning to the study itself: Genotyping of hundreds of donors showed that roughly 83% belonged to the Caucasian-associated ancestry cluster.

V was shortened by 6 bases and J by 3 bases, with 11 bases between the two germline ends. Germline lookup yields CDR1 MNHEY and CDR2 SVGAGI. CDR3 length equals 13 residues. The PCR had 60 Vbeta and 13 Jbeta primers. Sequencing used immunoSEQ multiplex PCR; TCRdb keeps in-frame clones, though not all of them. Of some 140,000 clones in the sample, around 79% are singletons; the top ten hold around 7.2%. This receptor was taken from a man between 25 and 39 years old in good health and CMV-seropositive. This sequence joins TRBV6-5 and TRBJ1-1; a weak D match, TRBD1 (6 bases). The sample comprised PBMCs. The CDR3 DNA is TGTGCCAGCAGCCCCCCAGGGGACACTGAAGCTTTCTTT. Its protein product is CASSPPGDTEAFF.